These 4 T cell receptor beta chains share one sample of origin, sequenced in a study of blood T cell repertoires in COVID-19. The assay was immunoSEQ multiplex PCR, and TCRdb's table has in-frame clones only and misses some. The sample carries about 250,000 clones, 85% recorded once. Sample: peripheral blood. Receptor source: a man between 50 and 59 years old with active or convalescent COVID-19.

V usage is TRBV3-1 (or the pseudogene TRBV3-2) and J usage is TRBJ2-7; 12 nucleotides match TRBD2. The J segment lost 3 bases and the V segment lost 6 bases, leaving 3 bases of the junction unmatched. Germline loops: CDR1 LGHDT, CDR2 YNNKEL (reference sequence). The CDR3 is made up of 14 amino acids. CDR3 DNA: TGTGCCAGCAGTCCGGGACTAGCGGGCTACGAGCAGTACTTC. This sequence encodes CASSPGLAGYEQYF.

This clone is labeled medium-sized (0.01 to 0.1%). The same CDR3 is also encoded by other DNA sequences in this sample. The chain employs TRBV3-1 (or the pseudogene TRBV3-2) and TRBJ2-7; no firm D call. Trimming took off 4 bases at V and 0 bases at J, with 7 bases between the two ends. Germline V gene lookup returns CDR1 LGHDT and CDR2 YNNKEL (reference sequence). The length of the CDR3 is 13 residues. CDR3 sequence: CASSPSGSYEQYF. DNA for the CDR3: TGTGCCAGCAGCCCGTCGGGCTCCTACGAGCAGTACTTC.

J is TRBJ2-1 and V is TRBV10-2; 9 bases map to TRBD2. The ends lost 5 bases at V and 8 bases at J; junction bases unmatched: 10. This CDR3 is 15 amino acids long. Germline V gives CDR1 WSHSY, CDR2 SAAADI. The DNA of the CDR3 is TGCGCCAGCAGTTCCCCTAGCGGGACCGACGATGAGCAGTTCTTC. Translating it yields CASSSPSGTDDEQFF.

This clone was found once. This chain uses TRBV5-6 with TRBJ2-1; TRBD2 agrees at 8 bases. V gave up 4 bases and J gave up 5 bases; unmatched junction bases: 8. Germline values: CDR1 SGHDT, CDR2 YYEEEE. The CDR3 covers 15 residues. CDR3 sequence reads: CASSRGGPRDNEQFF. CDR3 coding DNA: TGTGCCAGCAGCCGGGGGGGGCCCCGGGACAATGAGCAGTTCTTC.